A selection of T cell receptor beta chains follows, all from one sample in a study of CD8 T cells in Susac syndrome. One entry per CDR3 protein results from TCRdb running MiXCR on the immunoSEQ multiplex PCR reads. The sample carries about 300,000 distinct CDR3 sequences, around 91% recorded once. Sequenced sample: CD8+ T cells from PBMCs. These receptors were taken from a human donor with multiple sclerosis. The CDR3 runs from the conserved cysteine through the conserved F or W. A D gene is named only where the DNA matches it firmly. The size of a clone is reported for some rows only, either as once, few or many, or as a class for expanded clones.

CDR3: CAWLGGAHPYEQYF; DNA: TGTGCCTGGCTAGGAGGAGCCCACCCCTACGAGCAGTACTTC; D: .; size: .; J: TRBJ2-7; V: TRBV30
CDR3: CSARDLTDQETQYF; DNA: TGCAGTGCTAGAGATCTGACGGACCAAGAGACCCAGTACTTC; D: .; size: .; J: TRBJ2-5; V: TRBV20-1
CDR3: CASSPRQGRSSYEQYF; DNA: TGTGCCAGCAGCCCAAGACAGGGACGGTCCTCCTACGAGCAGTACTTC; D: TRBD1; size: .; J: TRBJ2-7; V: TRBV7-9
CDR3: CASRGYNQEEQFF; DNA: TGTGCCAGCAGGGGCTACAACCAGGAGGAGCAGTTCTTC; D: .; size: .; J: TRBJ2-1; V: TRBV7-9
CDR3: CASSTGQGANTEAFF; DNA: TGTGCCAGCAGCACAGGACAGGGGGCCAACACTGAAGCTTTCTTT; D: TRBD1; size: .; J: TRBJ1-1; V: TRBV9
CDR3: CASSKDGGVASDTQYF; DNA: TGTGCCAGCAGCAAGGATGGCGGGGTGGCGTCAGATACGCAGTATTTT; D: .; size: few; J: TRBJ2-3; V: TRBV6-2/TRBV6-3
CDR3: CASSWGGLAWSYNEQFF; DNA: TGTGCCAGCAGCTGGGGGGGACTAGCGTGGTCCTACAATGAGCAGTTCTTC; D: TRBD2; size: .; J: TRBJ2-1; V: TRBV5-4
CDR3: CATSRTAASEQYF; DNA: TGTGCCACCAGCAGGACGGCCGCTAGCGAGCAGTACTTC; D: .; size: .; J: TRBJ2-7; V: TRBV15
CDR3: CSVLGGTGELFF; DNA: TGCAGCGTTTTGGGGGGCACCGGGGAGCTGTTTTTT; D: .; size: .; J: TRBJ2-2; V: TRBV29-1
CDR3: CSVVLVEVSYNEQFF; DNA: TGCAGCGTTGTCCTAGTGGAAGTCTCCTACAATGAGCAGTTCTTC; D: .; size: once; J: TRBJ2-1; V: TRBV29-1
CDR3: CASSLVGEGTYEQYF; DNA: TGTGCCAGCAGCCTCGTCGGCGAGGGTACCTACGAGCAGTACTTC; D: .; size: .; J: TRBJ2-7; V: TRBV6-5
CDR3: CASSYSTVVSFNYGYTF; DNA: TGTGCCAGCAGTTACTCGACGGTAGTCTCTTTTAACTATGGCTACACCTTC; D: .; size: .; J: TRBJ1-2; V: TRBV6-2/TRBV6-3
CDR3: CASSTDRTTDTQYF; DNA: TGTGCCAGCAGTACGGACAGGACCACAGATACGCAGTATTTT; D: TRBD1; size: .; J: TRBJ2-3; V: TRBV6-6